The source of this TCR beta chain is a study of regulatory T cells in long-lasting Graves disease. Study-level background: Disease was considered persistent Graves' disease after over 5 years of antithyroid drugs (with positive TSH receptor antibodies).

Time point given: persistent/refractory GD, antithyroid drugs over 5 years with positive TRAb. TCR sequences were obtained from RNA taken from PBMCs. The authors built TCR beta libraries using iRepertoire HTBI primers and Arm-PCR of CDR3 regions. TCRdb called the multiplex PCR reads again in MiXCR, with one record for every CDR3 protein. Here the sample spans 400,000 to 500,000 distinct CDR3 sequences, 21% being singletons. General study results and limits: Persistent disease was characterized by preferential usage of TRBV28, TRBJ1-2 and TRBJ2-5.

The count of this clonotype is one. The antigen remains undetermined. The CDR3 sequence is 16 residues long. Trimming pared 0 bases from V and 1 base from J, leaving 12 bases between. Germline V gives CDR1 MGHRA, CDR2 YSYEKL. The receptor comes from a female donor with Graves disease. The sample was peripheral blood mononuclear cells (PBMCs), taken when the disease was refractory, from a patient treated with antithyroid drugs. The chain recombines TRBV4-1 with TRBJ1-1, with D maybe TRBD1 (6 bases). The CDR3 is CASSQDIGTKNTEAFF. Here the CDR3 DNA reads TGCGCCAGCAGCCAAGACATCGGGACAAAGAACACTGAAGCTTTCTTT.